This TCR beta chain is drawn from a study of T cells in tuberculosis. Findings and caveats of the study: Some low-affinity tetramer-binding T cells may be absent from this sample.

Sequencing of TCR-alpha and TCR-beta chains was unpaired. TCRdb's table, derived via immunoSEQ multiplex PCR, lists solely in-frame clones and lacks some. The data show more than 70,000 clones, approximately 91% seen once. V was clipped by 3 bases and J by 3 bases; unmatched bases: 4. This CDR3 is built from 15 residues. CDR1 SGHDN and CDR2 FVKESK come from the germline V gene. Thawed, overnight-rested PBMC were stained with GMM-loaded CD1B tetramer, viability dye and anti-CD3, then sorted. The CD1B tetramers carried C32 glucose monomycolate purified from Rhodococcus equi. Before cryopreservation, the sorted PBMC lost their CD14-expressing monocytes. Each donor contributed 95,000 to 100,000 sorted tetramer-negative cells.

The sequencing sample was made of CD1b-GMM tetramer-negative cells sorted from PBMCs. The chain carries TRBV14 and TRBJ2-5; 10 nucleotides match TRBD2. The clonotype comes from an adult woman with latent tuberculosis. The CDR3 sequence is CASSQRTSGKETQYF. As DNA, the CDR3 is TGTGCCAGCAGCCAGCGGACTAGCGGTAAAGAGACCCAGTACTTC.